The 6 T cell receptor beta chains listed next were all sequenced from one sample in a study of T cell responses to AZD1222 COVID-19 vaccine. This table comes from immunoSEQ multiplex PCR, and its TCRdb copy is limited to in-frame clones, with some not included. The sample lists 100,000 to 150,000 clones, around 87% occurring once. The sample was peripheral blood, taken 28 days after the second AZD1222 dose. Receptor source: an adult who received the AZD1222 COVID-19 vaccine.

The chain has TRBV2 and TRBJ1-2; D perhaps matches TRBD1 (6 bases). V was shortened by 6 bases and J by 0 bases, with 11 bases between the two germline ends. This CDR3 region has 14 residues. The V gene's germline CDR1 is SNHLY and CDR2 FYNNEI. Here the CDR3 DNA reads TGTGCCAGCAGGGGACACGGAACTAACTATGGCTACACCTTC. Its protein product is CASRGHGTNYGYTF.

The J gene is TRBJ2-2, the V gene TRBV9; D might be TRBD1 (6 bases). The CDR3 sequence is 15 residues long. The germline V and J ends were trimmed by 4 bases and 5 bases, with 15 bases remaining between them. Germline-derived CDR1 and CDR2 are SGDLS and YYNGEE. CDR3 nucleotides: TGTGCCAGCAGCAGAACGAGACAGGCTACCGGGGAGCTGTTTTTT. Its translation: CASSRTRQATGELFF. The full variable domain, rest sourced from reference TRBV9 and TRBJ2-2, is DSGVTQTPKHLITATGQRVTLRCSPRSGDLSVYWYQQSLDQGLQFLIQYYNGEERAKGNILERFSAQQFPDLHSELNLSSLELGDSALYFCASSRTRQATGELFFGEGSRLTVL.

CDR3: CASSQDRRNSPLHF. CDR3 DNA: TGCGCCAGCAGCCAAGATCGAAGGAATTCACCCCTCCACTTT. The V and J genes are TRBV4-3 and TRBJ1-6; D call uncertain. The germline CDR1 and CDR2 sequences are LGHNA and YSLEER. The CDR3 totals 14 residues. The V gene lost 0 bases and the J gene lost 7 bases, with 7 bases spanning the gap.

This sequence joins TRBV6-5 and TRBJ1-2; D ambiguous. Per germline, CDR1 MNHEY and CDR2 SVGAGI. The CDR3 runs to 14 residues. V lost 6 bases, J lost 0 bases, and 11 bases lay in between. CDR3 protein: CASRPPGTNYGYTF. CDR3 sequence (DNA): TGTGCCAGCAGGCCCCCGGGAACTAACTATGGCTACACCTTC.

The J gene is TRBJ1-5, the V gene TRBV4-2; the D gene is possibly TRBD1 (6 bases). Germline V gene sequence: CDR1 LGHNA, CDR2 YNFKEQ. The CDR3 is made up of 14 amino acids. Trimming removed 1 base at V and 4 bases at J, with 8 bases between. The CDR3 is CASSQATGNQPQHF. CDR3 sequence (DNA): TGTGCCAGCAGCCAAGCAACAGGGAATCAGCCCCAGCATTTT.

The chain employs TRBV19 and TRBJ2-7; no definite D call. CDR1 is LNHDA, CDR2 SQIVND, per germline (reference sequence). Trimming shortened V by 5 bases and J by 0 bases, and 11 bases separated the two germline ends. CDR3 size: 14 residues. The CDR3 nucleotides are TGTGCCAGTAGTCCGCAGGTAACCTCCTACGAGCAGTACTTC. Its protein is CASSPQVTSYEQYF.